This record concerns one T cell receptor beta chain sequence. What it binds is unknown. Doses given second, at about 4 or about 12 weeks, were pooled. This specimen comes from a study of T cell responses to AZD1222 COVID-19 vaccine. General observations from the study: Across the whole spike, CD4 TCRs peaked at regions 160-218 and 743-854. Spike-specific TCR repertoires showed rising breadth and depth after two AZD1222 doses.

Sequenced by immunoSEQ multiplex PCR; TCRdb stores in-frame clones only, minus some. This sample carries about 120,000 clones, almost 95% of them seen once, and the ten largest clones take 1.6%. Sequenced here: peripheral blood, sampled 28 days after the second AZD1222 dose. The sequence derives from an adult who received the AZD1222 COVID-19 vaccine.

This CDR3 is CASTWEALQETQYF. CDR3 nucleotides: TGTGCCAGCACTTGGGAGGCACTACAAGAGACCCAGTACTTC. The rearrangement links TRBV11-1 to TRBJ2-5; D is perhaps TRBD2 (6 bases). Per germline, CDR1 SGHAT and CDR2 FQDESV (reference sequence). Between the trimmed V and J ends, which lost 7 bases and 2 bases, there was a span of 14 bases. This CDR3 is built from 14 residues.